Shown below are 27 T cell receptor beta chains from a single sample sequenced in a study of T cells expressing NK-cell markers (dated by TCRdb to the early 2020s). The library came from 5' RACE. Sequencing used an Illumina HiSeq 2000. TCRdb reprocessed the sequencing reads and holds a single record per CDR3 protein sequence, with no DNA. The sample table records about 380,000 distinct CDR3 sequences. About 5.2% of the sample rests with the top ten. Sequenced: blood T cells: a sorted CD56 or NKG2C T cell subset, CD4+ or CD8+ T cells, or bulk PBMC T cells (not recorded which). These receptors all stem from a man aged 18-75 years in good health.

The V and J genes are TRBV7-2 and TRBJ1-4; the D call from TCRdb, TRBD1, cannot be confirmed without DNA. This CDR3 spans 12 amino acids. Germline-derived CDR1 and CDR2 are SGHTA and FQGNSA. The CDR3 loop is CASSQPGQVLSF.

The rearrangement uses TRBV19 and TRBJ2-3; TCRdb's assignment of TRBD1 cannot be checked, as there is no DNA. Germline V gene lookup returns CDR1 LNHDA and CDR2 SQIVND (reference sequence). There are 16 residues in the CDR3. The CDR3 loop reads CASSIGWDRDSDTQYF.

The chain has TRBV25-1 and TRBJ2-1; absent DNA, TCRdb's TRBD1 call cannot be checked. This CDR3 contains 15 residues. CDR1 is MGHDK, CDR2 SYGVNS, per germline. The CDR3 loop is CASSPPRGAILEQFF.

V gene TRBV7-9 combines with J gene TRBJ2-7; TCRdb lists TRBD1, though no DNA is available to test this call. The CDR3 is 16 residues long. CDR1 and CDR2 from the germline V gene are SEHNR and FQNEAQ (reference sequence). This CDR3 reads CASSKEAGQGVYEQYF.

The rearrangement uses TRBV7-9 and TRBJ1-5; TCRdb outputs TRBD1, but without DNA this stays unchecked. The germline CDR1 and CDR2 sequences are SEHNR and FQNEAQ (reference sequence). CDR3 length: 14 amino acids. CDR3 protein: CASSLQGWDQPQHF. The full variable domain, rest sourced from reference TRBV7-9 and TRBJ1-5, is DTGVSQNPRHKITKRGQNVTFRCDPISEHNRLYWYRQTLGQGPEFLTYFQNEAQLEKSRLLSDRFSAERPKGSFSTLEIQRTEQGDSAMYLCASSLQGWDQPQHFGDGTRLSIL.

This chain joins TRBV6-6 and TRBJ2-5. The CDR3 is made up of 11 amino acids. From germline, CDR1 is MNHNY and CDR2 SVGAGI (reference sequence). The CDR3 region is CASSYEHKKYF.

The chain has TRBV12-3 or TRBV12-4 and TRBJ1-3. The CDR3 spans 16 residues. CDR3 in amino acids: CASSSTPLSSGNTIYF.

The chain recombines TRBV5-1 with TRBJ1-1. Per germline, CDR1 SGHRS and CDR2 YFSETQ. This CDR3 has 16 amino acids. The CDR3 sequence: CASSLLPEAGGGSAFF. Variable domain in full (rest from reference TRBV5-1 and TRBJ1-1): KAGVTQTPRYLIKTRGQQVTLSCSPISGHRSVSWYQQTPGQGLQFLFEYFSETQRNKGNFPGRFSGRQFSNSRSEMNVSTLELGDSALYLCASSLLPEAGGGSAFFGQGTRLTVV.

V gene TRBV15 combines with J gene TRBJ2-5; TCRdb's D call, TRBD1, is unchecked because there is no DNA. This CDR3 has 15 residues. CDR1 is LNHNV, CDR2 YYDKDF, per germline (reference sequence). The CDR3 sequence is CATSRERGWGETQYF. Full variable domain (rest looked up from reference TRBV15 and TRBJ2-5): DAMVIQNPRYQVTQFGKPVTLSCSQTLNHNVMYWYQQKSSQAPKLLFHYYDKDFNNEADTPDNFQSRRPNTSFCFLDIRSPGLGDTAMYLCATSRERGWGETQYFGPGTRLLVL.

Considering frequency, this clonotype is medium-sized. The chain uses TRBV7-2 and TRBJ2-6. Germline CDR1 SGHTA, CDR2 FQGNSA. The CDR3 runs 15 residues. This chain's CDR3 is CASSFGGSGANVLTF.

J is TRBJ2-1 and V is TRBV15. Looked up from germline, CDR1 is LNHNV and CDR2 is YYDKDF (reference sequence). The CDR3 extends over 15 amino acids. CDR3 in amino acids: CATSRDMWSYNEQFF.

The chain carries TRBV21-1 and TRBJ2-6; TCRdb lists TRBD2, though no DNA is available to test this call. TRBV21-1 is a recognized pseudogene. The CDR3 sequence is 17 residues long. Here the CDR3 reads CASQTGEGVVGANVLTF.

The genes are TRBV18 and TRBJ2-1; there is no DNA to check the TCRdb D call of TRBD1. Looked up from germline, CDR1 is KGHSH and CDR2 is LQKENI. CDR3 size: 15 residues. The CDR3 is CASSPPGQGRDEQFF.

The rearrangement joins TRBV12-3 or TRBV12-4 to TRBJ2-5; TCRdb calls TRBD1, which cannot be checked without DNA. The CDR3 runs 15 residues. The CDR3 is CASSMGPFRGETQYF.

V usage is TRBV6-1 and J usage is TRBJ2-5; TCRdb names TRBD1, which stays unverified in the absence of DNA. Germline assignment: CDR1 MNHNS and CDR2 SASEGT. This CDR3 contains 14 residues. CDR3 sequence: CASSPARGQETQYF.

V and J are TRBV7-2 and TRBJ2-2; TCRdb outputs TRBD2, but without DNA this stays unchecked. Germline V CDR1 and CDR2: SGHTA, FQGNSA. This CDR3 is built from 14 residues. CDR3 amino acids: CASSLAHGTMELFF.

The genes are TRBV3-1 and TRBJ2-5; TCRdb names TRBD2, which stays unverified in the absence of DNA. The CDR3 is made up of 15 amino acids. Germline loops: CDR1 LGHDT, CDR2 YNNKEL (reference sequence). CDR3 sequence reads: CASSQLAGGLETQYF.

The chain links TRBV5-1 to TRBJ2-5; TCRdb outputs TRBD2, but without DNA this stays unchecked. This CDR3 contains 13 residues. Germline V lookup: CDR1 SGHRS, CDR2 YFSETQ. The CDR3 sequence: CASSRRERGAQYF.

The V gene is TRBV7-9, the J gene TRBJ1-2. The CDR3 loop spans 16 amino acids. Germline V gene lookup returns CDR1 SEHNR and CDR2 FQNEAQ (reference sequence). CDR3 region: CASSLAGTAPNYGYTF.

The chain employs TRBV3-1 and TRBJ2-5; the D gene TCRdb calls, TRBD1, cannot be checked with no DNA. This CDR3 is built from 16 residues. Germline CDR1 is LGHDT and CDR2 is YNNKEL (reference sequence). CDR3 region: CASSLEGTGTGKTQYF.

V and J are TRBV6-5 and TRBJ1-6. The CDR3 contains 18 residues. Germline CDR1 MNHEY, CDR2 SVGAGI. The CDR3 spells CASSYRMGKRSYNSPLHF.

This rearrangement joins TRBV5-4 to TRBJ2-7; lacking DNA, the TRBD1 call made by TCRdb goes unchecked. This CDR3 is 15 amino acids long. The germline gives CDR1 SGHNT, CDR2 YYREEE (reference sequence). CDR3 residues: CASSLLEEGVGEQYF.

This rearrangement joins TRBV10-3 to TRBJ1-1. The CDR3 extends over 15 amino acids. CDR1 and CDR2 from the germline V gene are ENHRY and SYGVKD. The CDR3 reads CAISPTTDLNTEAFF.

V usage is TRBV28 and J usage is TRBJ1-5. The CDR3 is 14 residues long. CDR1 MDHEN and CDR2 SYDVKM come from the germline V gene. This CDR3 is CASSLWTITQPQHF. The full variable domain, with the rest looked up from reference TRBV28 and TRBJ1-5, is DVKVTQSSRYLVKRTGEKVFLECVQDMDHENMFWYRQDPGLGLRLIYFSYDVKMKEKGDIPEGYSVSREKKERFSLILESASTNQTSMYLCASSLWTITQPQHFGDGTRLSIL.

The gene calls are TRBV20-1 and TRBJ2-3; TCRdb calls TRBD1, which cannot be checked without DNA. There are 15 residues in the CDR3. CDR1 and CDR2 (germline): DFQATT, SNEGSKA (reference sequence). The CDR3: CSARLWRGRTDTQYF.

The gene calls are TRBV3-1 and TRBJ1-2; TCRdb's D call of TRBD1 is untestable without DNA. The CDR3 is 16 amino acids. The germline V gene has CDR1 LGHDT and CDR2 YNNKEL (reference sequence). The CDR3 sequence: CASSQTSTGAVYGYTF.

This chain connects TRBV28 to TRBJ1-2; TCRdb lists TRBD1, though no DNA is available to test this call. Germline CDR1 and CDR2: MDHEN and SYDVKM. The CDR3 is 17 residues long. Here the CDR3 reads CASSLRNRGPLSYGYTF.